This entry lists 4 T cell receptor beta chains sequenced from one sample in a study of blood T cell repertoires in COVID-19. Data came from immunoSEQ multiplex PCR; TCRdb stores just in-frame clones and leaves some out. The repertoire holds 200,000 to 300,000 clones, with roughly 91% as singletons. Sequenced sample: PBMCs or T cells enriched from blood (not recorded which). Receptor source: a woman aged 25 to 39 with acute COVID-19.

The V call is TRBV30, the J call TRBJ1-1; D gene uncertain. The germline V gene encodes CDR1 GTSNPN and CDR2 SVGIG (reference sequence). The CDR3 extends over 12 amino acids. Deletions cut 1 base from V and 7 bases from J, with 10 bases between. The CDR3 spells CAWSERQDEAFF. CDR3 in DNA: TGTGCCTGGAGTGAACGGCAGGATGAAGCTTTCTTT.

This clone was recorded only once. The gene calls are TRBV7-8 and TRBJ2-1, with 7 nucleotides matching TRBD1. CDR1 and CDR2 (germline): SGHVS, FQNEAQ. J gave up 10 bases and V 5 bases, and 5 bases lay outside the gene matches. The CDR3 is 12 residues long. The CDR3 protein is CASSHPGQEQFF. CDR3 nucleotide sequence: TGTGCCAGCAGCCATCCGGGACAGGAGCAGTTCTTC.

The rearrangement uses TRBV9 and TRBJ2-7; a possible D gene is TRBD2 (5 bases). Germline lookup yields CDR1 SGDLS and CDR2 YYNGEE. V lost 0 bases, J lost 4 bases, and 17 bases lay in between. The CDR3 loop spans 16 amino acids. The DNA for the CDR3 is TGTGCCAGCAGCGTAGGCGGGTTCGGCGGATTTTACGAGCAGTACTTC. Translating it yields CASSVGGFGGFYEQYF.

This rearrangement joins TRBV2 to TRBJ1-1; D gene ambiguous. From germline, CDR1 is SNHLY and CDR2 FYNNEI. V was trimmed by 7 bases and J by 0 bases, leaving 3 bases between them. The length of the CDR3 is 11 residues. The CDR3 loop is CASTMNTEAFF. CDR3 DNA sequence: TGTGCCAGCACAATGAACACTGAAGCTTTCTTT.